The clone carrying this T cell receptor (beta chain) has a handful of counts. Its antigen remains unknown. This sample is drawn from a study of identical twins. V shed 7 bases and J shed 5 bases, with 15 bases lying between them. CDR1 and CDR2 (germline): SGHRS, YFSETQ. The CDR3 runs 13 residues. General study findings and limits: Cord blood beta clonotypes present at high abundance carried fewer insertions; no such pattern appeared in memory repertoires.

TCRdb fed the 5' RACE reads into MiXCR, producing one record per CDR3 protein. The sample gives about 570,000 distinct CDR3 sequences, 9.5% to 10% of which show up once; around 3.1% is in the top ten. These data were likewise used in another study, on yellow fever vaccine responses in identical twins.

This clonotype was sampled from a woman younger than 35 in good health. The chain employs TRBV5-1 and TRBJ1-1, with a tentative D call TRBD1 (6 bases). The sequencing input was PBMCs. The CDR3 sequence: CASLPPQGTEAFF. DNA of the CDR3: TGCGCCAGCCTGCCCCCGCAGGGGACTGAAGCTTTCTTT.